What follows is one TCR beta chain and its context. What it binds is not known. In germline, CDR1 is MNHNY, CDR2 SVGAGI (reference sequence). Trimming stripped 5 bases from V and 3 bases from J, with 16 bases between. This CDR3 is 15 amino acids long. The primer mix had 60 Vbeta and 13 Jbeta primers. TCRdb's table, derived via immunoSEQ multiplex PCR, lists solely in-frame clones and lacks some. The table shows some 150,000 clones, with roughly four fifths occurring only once. The sample originates from a study of cytomegalovirus exposure and HLA in healthy donors. Study-wide results and caveats: Presence/absence analysis assumed near-uniform sequencing depth across donors.

The receptor was derived from a man in his fifties or sixties in good health and CMV-seronegative. The specimen sequenced was PBMCs. The gene calls are TRBV6-6 and TRBJ2-5; the D gene is possibly TRBD1 (6 bases). This CDR3 reads CASSHPRTAKETQYF. In nucleotides, the CDR3 is TGTGCCAGCAGTCACCCCCGGACAGCAAAAGAGACCCAGTACTTC.